The source of this T cell receptor beta chain is a study of cytomegalovirus exposure and HLA in healthy donors. Study overall: The same platform was used for the approximately 120 validation repertoires as for the 600 to 700 first-cohort repertoires, as reported in a later analysis.

Germline CDR1 is MNHEY and CDR2 is SVGAGI. V lost 6 bases to trimming and J lost 0 bases; unmatched junction nucleotides: 4. The CDR3 extends over 14 amino acids. TCRdb's copy holds only in-frame clones and misses some; the assay was immunoSEQ multiplex PCR. The profile shows about 280,000 clones, roughly 90% of them singletons. The sequenced sample was PBMCs. V and J are TRBV6-5 and TRBJ2-7; 8 bases are a match to TRBD1. This clonotype was sampled from a young woman in good health and CMV-seronegative. This chain's CDR3 is CASRRQGSSYEQYF. CDR3 DNA: TGTGCCAGCAGACGACAGGGGAGCTCCTACGAGCAGTACTTC.